This TCR beta chain is drawn from a study of cytomegalovirus exposure and HLA in healthy donors. Findings and limits, study-wide: Looking again later, the authors saw that most CMV-associated TCR beta chains seemed HLA-restricted.

Unrecorded immune exposure was likely among donors, who were nominally healthy when sampled. Amplification used 60 Vbeta primers and 13 Jbeta primers. The repertoire was sequenced with immunoSEQ multiplex PCR; TCRdb's copy has only in-frame clones and lacks some. The table shows approximately 180,000 clones, with 75% occurring only once. Trimming took 3 bases from V and 0 from J, leaving 9 bases between them. The CDR3 extends over 14 amino acids. Looked up from germline, CDR1 is MDHEN and CDR2 is SYDVKM. Only a few counts were recorded for this clone. The target antigen is unknown. The TCR sequence derives from a male donor in good health and CMV-seronegative. The rearrangement links TRBV28 to TRBJ2-7; tentatively, D is TRBD2 (6 bases). The material sequenced was PBMCs. The CDR3 spells CASSFPGGSYEQYF. The CDR3 DNA sequence: TGTGCCAGCAGTTTCCCCGGGGGCTCCTACGAGCAGTACTTC.